This TCR beta chain was captured by sequencing in a study of T cell repertoires in cytomegalovirus infection. Study as a whole: Matching HLA type and CMV infection were both indicated by public TCR beta signatures.

Trimming took off 3 bases at V and 8 bases at J, with 16 bases between the two ends. The germline V gene has CDR1 LNHNV and CDR2 YYDKDF (reference sequence). The CDR3 runs to 14 residues. TCRdb itself ran the reads through MiXCR, one entry per CDR3 protein. The table records roughly 990,000 distinct CDR3 sequences, 25% to 40% of them present only once. In regard to this clonotype: The antigen is not known.

Sequencing used cultured CD8+ T cells from PBMCs, obtained from culture after CMV antigen stimulation. This clonotype was obtained from a human donor in good health (CMV status not recorded). Some clones in this sample may be carry-over from other donors' samples. The chain recombines TRBV15 with TRBJ1-2, with D possibly TRBD1 on 5 matching bases. The CDR3 DNA follows: TGTGCCACCAGCAGCCGCCGGGACGGTGGAGGCTACACCTTC. It yields the protein CATSSRRDGGGYTF. Together with reference TRBV15 and TRBJ1-2, the CDR3 gives the full variable domain: DAMVIQNPRYQVTQFGKPVTLSCSQTLNHNVMYWYQQKSSQAPKLLFHYYDKDFNNEADTPDNFQSRRPNTSFCFLDIRSPGLGDTAMYLCATSSRRDGGGYTFGSGTRLTVV.